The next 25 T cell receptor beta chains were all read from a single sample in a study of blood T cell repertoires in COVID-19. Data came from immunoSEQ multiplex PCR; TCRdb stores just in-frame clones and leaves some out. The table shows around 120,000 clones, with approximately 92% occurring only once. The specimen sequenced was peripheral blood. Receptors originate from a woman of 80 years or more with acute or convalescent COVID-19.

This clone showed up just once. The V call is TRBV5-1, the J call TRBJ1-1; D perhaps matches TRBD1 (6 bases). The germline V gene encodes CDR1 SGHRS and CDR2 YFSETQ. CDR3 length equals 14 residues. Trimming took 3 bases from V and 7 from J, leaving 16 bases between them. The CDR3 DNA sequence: TGCGCCAGCAGCTGGACTGGACAGAAAGTTGAAGCTTTCTTT. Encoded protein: CASSWTGQKVEAFF.

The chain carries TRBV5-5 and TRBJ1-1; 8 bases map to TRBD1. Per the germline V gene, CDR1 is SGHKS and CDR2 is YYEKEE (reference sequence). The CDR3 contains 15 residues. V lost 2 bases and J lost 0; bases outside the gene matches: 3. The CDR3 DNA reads TGTGCCAGCAGCTTCCAGGGGGCTGTGAACACTGAAGCTTTCTTT. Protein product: CASSFQGAVNTEAFF. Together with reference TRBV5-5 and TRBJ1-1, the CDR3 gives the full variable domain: DAGVTQSPTHLIKTRGQQVTLRCSPISGHKSVSWYQQVLGQGPQFIFQYYEKEERGRGNFPDRFSARQFPNYSSELNVNALLLGDSALYLCASSFQGAVNTEAFFGQGTRLTVV.

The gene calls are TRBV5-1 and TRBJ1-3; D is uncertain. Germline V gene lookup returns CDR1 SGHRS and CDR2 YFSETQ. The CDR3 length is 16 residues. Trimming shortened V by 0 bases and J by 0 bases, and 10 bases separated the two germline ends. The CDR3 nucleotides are TGCGCCAGCAGCTTGGACAGATTAATCTCTGGAAACACCATATATTTT. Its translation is CASSLDRLISGNTIYF.

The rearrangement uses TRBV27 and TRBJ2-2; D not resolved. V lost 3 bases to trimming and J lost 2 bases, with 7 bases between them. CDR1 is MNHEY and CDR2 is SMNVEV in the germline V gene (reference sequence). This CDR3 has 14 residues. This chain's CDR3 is CASSFWLNTGELFF. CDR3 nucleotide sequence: TGTGCCAGCAGTTTCTGGCTTAACACCGGGGAGCTGTTTTTT.

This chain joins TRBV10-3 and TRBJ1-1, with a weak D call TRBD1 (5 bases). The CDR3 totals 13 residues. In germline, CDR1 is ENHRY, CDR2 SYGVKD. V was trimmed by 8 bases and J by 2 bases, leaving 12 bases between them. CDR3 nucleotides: TGTGCCATCGTGGGTCAGGGTAACACTGAAGCTTTCTTT. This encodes CAIVGQGNTEAFF.

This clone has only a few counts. The CDR3 here is CASSQARGGDQYF. Written as DNA, the CDR3 is TGCGCCAGCAGCCAAGCCCGCGGGGGGGACCAGTATTTT. This sequence joins TRBV4-1 and TRBJ2-3, with 9 bases identical to TRBD2. Per the germline V gene, CDR1 is MGHRA and CDR2 is YSYEKL. J was trimmed by 12 bases and V by 1 base; bases with no gene match: 5. The CDR3 is 13 residues long.

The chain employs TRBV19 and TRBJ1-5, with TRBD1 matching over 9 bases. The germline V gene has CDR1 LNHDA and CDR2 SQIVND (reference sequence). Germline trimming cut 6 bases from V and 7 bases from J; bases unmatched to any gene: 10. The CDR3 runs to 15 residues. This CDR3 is CASRNHRGREQPQHF. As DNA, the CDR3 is TGTGCCAGTAGAAACCACAGGGGGCGCGAGCAGCCCCAGCATTTT.

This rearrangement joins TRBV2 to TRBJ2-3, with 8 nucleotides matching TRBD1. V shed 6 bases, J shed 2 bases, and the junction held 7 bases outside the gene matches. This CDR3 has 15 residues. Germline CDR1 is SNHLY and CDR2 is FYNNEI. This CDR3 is CASRDRDRHTDTQYF. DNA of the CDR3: TGTGCCAGCAGGGACCGGGACAGGCACACAGATACGCAGTATTTT.

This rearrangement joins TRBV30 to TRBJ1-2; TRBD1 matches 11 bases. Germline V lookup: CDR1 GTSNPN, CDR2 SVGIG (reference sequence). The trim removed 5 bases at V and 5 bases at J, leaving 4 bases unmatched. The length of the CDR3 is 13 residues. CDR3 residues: CAWGDRGWYGYTF. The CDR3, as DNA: TGTGCCTGGGGGGACAGGGGGTGGTATGGCTACACCTTC.

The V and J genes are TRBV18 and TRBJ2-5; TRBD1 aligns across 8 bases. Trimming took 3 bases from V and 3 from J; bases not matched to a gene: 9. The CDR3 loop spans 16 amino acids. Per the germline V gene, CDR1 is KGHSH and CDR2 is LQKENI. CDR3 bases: TGTGCCAGCTCACCGTGGACAGGGAGGATTAAAGAGACCCAGTACTTC. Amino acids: CASSPWTGRIKETQYF.

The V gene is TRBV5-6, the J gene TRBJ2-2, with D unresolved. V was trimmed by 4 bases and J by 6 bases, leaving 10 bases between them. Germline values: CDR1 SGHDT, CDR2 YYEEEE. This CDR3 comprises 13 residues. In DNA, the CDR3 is TGTGCCAGCAGCCCTAAGTATGCCGGGGAGCTGTTTTTT. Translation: CASSPKYAGELFF.

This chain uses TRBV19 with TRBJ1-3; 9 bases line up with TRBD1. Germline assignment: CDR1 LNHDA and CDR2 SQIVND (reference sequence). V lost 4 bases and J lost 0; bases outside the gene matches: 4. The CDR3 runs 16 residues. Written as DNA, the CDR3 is TGTGCCAGTAGTAAGGGACAGGGCCTCTCTGGAAACACCATATATTTT. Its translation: CASSKGQGLSGNTIYF.

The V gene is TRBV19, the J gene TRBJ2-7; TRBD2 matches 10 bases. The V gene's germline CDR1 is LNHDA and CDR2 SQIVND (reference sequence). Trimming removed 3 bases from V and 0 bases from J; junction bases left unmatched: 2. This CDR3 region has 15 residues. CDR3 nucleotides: TGTGCCAGTAGTATCTCTAGCGGGAGCTCCTACGAGCAGTACTTC. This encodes CASSISSGSSYEQYF.

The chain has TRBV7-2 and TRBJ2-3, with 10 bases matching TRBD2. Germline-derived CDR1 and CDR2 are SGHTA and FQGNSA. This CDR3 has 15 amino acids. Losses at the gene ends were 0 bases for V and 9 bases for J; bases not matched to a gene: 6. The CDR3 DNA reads TGTGCCAGCAGCTTAGCCAGGCTAGCGGGGGACACGCAGTATTTT. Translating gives CASSLARLAGDTQYF. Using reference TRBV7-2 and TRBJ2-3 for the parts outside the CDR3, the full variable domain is GAGVSQSPSNKVTEKGKDVELRCDPISGHTALYWYRQSLGQGLEFLIYFQGNSAPDKSGLPSDRFSAERTGGSVSTLTIQRTQQEDSAVYLCASSLARLAGDTQYFGPGTRLTVL.

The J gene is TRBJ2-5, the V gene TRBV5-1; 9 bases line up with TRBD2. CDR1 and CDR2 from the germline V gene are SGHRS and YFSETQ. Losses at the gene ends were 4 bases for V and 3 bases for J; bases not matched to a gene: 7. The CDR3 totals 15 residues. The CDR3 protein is CASSPLRLAEETQYF. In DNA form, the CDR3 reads TGCGCCAGCAGCCCTCTCCGACTAGCGGAAGAGACCCAGTACTTC.

The CDR3 loop is CASSLAGQEAYEQYF. CDR3 sequence (DNA): TGTGCCAGCAGCTTAGCGGGACAGGAGGCCTACGAGCAGTACTTC. This chain connects TRBV7-9 to TRBJ2-7, with 8 bases matching TRBD1. After removal of 0 bases from V and 2 bases from J, the junction contained 3 bases not matched to a gene. In germline, CDR1 is SEHNR, CDR2 FQNEAQ (reference sequence). The CDR3 runs to 15 residues.

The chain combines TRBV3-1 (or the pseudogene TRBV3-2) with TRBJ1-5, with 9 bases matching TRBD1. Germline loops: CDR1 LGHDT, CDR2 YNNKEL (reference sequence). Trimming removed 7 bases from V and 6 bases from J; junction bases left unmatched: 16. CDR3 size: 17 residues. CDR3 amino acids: CASTRDRVAARIQPQHF. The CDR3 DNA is TGTGCCAGCACCCGGGACAGGGTGGCTGCGCGGATTCAGCCCCAGCATTTT.

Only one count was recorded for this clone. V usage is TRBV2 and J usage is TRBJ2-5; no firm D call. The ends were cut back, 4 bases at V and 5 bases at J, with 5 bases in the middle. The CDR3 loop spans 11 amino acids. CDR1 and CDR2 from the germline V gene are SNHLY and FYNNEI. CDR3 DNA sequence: TGTGCCAGCAGTGTTATGGAGACCCAGTACTTC. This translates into CASSVMETQYF.

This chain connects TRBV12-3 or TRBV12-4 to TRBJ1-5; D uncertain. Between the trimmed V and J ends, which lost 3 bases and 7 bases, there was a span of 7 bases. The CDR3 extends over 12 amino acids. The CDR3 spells CASSFSGQPQHF. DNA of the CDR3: TGTGCCAGCAGTTTTTCGGGGCAGCCCCAGCATTTT.

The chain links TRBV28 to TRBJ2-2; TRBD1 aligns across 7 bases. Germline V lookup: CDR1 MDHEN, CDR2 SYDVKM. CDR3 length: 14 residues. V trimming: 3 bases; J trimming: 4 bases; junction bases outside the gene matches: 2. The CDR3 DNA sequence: TGTGCCAGCAGTTTGACAGGGACCACCGGGGAGCTGTTTTTT. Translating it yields CASSLTGTTGELFF. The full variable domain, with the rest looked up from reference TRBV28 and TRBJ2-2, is DVKVTQSSRYLVKRTGEKVFLECVQDMDHENMFWYRQDPGLGLRLIYFSYDVKMKEKGDIPEGYSVSREKKERFSLILESASTNQTSMYLCASSLTGTTGELFFGEGSRLTVL.

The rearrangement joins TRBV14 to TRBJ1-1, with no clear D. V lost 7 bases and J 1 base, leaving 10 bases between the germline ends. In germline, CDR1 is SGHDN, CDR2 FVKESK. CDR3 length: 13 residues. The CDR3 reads CASTRGPNTEAFF. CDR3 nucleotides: TGTGCCAGCACCCGAGGGCCGAACACTGAAGCTTTCTTT.

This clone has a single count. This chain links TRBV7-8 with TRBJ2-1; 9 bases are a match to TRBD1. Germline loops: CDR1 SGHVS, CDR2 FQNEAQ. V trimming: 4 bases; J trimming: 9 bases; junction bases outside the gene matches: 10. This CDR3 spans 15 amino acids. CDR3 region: CASSSEPGQGSEQFF. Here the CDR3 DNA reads TGTGCCAGCAGCTCAGAACCGGGACAGGGTAGTGAGCAGTTCTTC.

The chain's CDR3 is CASGQGLENTGELFF. The DNA for the CDR3 is TGCGCCAGCGGACAGGGGTTAGAGAACACCGGGGAGCTGTTTTTT. This chain connects TRBV5-1 to TRBJ2-2; 9 bases map to TRBD1. CDR3 size: 15 residues. The V and J ends lost 7 bases and 1 base, in that order; junction bases with no gene match: 5. Per germline, CDR1 SGHRS and CDR2 YFSETQ.

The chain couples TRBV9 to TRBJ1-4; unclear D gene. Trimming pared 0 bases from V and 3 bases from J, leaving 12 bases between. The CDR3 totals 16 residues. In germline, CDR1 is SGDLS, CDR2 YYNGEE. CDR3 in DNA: TGTGCCAGCAGCGTAGCCCCACAGCCCCCTAATGAAAAACTGTTTTTT. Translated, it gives CASSVAPQPPNEKLFF.

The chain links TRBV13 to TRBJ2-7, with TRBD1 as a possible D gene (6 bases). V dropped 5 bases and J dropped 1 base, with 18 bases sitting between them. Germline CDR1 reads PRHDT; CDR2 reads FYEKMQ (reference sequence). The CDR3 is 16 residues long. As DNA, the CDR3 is TGTGCCAGCAGCCGGGACGCGTTAAGGGGGTCCTACGAGCAGTACTTC. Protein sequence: CASSRDALRGSYEQYF.